The rows below give T cell receptor beta chains drawn from one sample of a study of shared clonotypes between healthy human individuals. This table comes from immunoSEQ multiplex PCR, and its TCRdb copy is limited to in-frame clones, with some not included. Of more than 2 million clones detected, approximately 95% appear once; the ten largest clones hold roughly 0.13%. The sequencing sample was made of naive CD4+ T cells sorted from blood. The receptors originated from a man aged 18 to 30 in good health. Both conserved end residues are part of each CDR3.

J gene: TRBJ2-3
V gene: TRBV27
CDR3 protein: CASSNPRVSTDTQYF

J gene: TRBJ2-7
V gene: TRBV5-1
CDR3 protein: CASSLTIGYEQYF

J gene: TRBJ1-5
V gene: TRBV23-1
CDR3 protein: CASSQSIPMGGNQPQHF

J gene: TRBJ2-2
V gene: TRBV9
CDR3 protein: CASSVSGESTGELFF

J gene: TRBJ1-4
V gene: TRBV10-3
CDR3 protein: CAIRGNNEKLFF

J gene: TRBJ1-2
V gene: TRBV5-1
CDR3 protein: CASSPAGFYGYTF

J gene: TRBJ1-1
V gene: TRBV19
CDR3 protein: CASTNPTGSGVVNTEAFF

J gene: TRBJ2-1
V gene: TRBV30
CDR3 protein: CAWSASPYNEQFF

J gene: TRBJ2-2
V gene: TRBV5-1
CDR3 protein: CASSVPTAGDTGELFF

J gene: TRBJ1-5
V gene: TRBV5-6
CDR3 protein: CASSPGSRHF

J gene: TRBJ2-1
V gene: TRBV7-8
CDR3 protein: CASSLAHSPNNEQFF

J gene: TRBJ2-4
V gene: TRBV2
CDR3 protein: CASRQGGAKNIQYF

J gene: TRBJ1-5
V gene: TRBV6-1
CDR3 protein: CASSESGTISNQPQHF

J gene: TRBJ2-7
V gene: TRBV2
CDR3 protein: CASSIDKWSYEQYF

J gene: TRBJ1-4
V gene: TRBV11-2
CDR3 protein: CASSAVPGDEKLFF

J gene: TRBJ2-2
V gene: TRBV9
CDR3 protein: CASSARQVEKTGELFF

J gene: TRBJ2-7
V gene: TRBV10-3
CDR3 protein: CAISERAGFEQYF

J gene: TRBJ1-5
V gene: TRBV2
CDR3 protein: CASSRGQGNQPQHF

J gene: TRBJ1-6
V gene: TRBV9
CDR3 protein: CASSPALDSPLHF

J gene: TRBJ2-3
V gene: TRBV28
CDR3 protein: CASSWASGGIDTQYF

J gene: TRBJ1-6
V gene: TRBV2
CDR3 protein: CASSEAGGRKNSPLHF

J gene: TRBJ1-3
V gene: TRBV5-1
CDR3 protein: CATQDRRSAGNTIYF

J gene: TRBJ1-1
V gene: TRBV5-8
CDR3 protein: CASSLAAVGEAFF

J gene: TRBJ2-2
V gene: TRBV10-2
CDR3 protein: CASTRDLNTGELFF

J gene: TRBJ1-5
V gene: TRBV5-1
CDR3 protein: CASSLGDREDQPQHF

J gene: TRBJ1-1
V gene: TRBV6-6
CDR3 protein: CATWGSMNTEAFF

J gene: TRBJ1-2
V gene: TRBV28
CDR3 protein: CASSFTGGGYGYTF

J gene: TRBJ1-5
V gene: TRBV27
CDR3 protein: CASSLQGAHQPQHF

J gene: TRBJ1-3
V gene: TRBV18
CDR3 protein: CASSPLSSGNTIYF

J gene: TRBJ2-5
V gene: TRBV7-6
CDR3 protein: CASSQQGGQVPETQYF

J gene: TRBJ2-7
V gene: TRBV5-1
CDR3 protein: CASSLAGTFYEQYF

J gene: TRBJ2-6
V gene: TRBV19
CDR3 protein: CASSSFSSGANVLTF

J gene: TRBJ2-3
V gene: TRBV7-2
CDR3 protein: CASSNRNWTSPRWGDTQYF

J gene: TRBJ2-7
V gene: TRBV5-4
CDR3 protein: CASSLGTSGYKPYEQYF

J gene: TRBJ2-7
V gene: TRBV7-2
CDR3 protein: CASSSTGGFSYEQYF

J gene: TRBJ2-1
V gene: TRBV6-5
CDR3 protein: CASSLGGTYNEQFF

J gene: TRBJ2-7
V gene: TRBV5-1
CDR3 protein: CASSFRDTYEQYF

J gene: TRBJ2-3
V gene: TRBV18
CDR3 protein: CASSSQLAGSTDTQYF

J gene: TRBJ2-4
V gene: TRBV7-8
CDR3 protein: CASSGRDRGKNIQYF

J gene: TRBJ2-5
V gene: TRBV10-1
CDR3 protein: CASIKVRQETQYF

J gene: TRBJ2-3
V gene: TRBV7-9
CDR3 protein: CASSSRARAQYF

J gene: TRBJ2-3
V gene: TRBV5-4
CDR3 protein: CASSLEGRASTDTQYF

J gene: TRBJ2-7
V gene: TRBV4-2
CDR3 protein: CASSQTSGEQYF

J gene: TRBJ2-7
V gene: TRBV29-1
CDR3 protein: CSVEDHRGVEQYF

J gene: TRBJ2-7
V gene: TRBV19
CDR3 protein: CASSTDLGRGQYF

J gene: TRBJ2-3
V gene: TRBV5-1
CDR3 protein: CASSIQGSGTDTQYF

J gene: TRBJ2-7
V gene: TRBV9
CDR3 protein: CASSATAGTSGRGAYEQYF

J gene: TRBJ1-5
V gene: TRBV5-1
CDR3 protein: CASSPSTGGDQPQHF

J gene: TRBJ1-1
V gene: TRBV7-3
CDR3 protein: CASSLNPSLNTEAFF

J gene: TRBJ1-4
V gene: TRBV27
CDR3 protein: CASSRTGGEKLFF

J gene: TRBJ1-3
V gene: TRBV6-5
CDR3 protein: CASREGSSGNTIYF

J gene: TRBJ2-2
V gene: TRBV6-1
CDR3 protein: CASNEGNTGELFF

J gene: TRBJ2-2
V gene: TRBV6-1
CDR3 protein: CASSPGVTGELFF

J gene: TRBJ1-3
V gene: TRBV6-1
CDR3 protein: CASSEEAVSGNTIYF

J gene: TRBJ1-2
V gene: TRBV2
CDR3 protein: CASFERGANYGYTF

J gene: TRBJ2-2
V gene: TRBV10-3
CDR3 protein: CAITRTQGSGELFF

J gene: TRBJ1-2
V gene: TRBV6-6
CDR3 protein: CASSWRGGNYGYTF

J gene: TRBJ1-4
V gene: TRBV16
CDR3 protein: CASSQSIGFATNEKLFF

J gene: TRBJ2-7
V gene: TRBV10-3
CDR3 protein: CAIRAGQGAYEQYF